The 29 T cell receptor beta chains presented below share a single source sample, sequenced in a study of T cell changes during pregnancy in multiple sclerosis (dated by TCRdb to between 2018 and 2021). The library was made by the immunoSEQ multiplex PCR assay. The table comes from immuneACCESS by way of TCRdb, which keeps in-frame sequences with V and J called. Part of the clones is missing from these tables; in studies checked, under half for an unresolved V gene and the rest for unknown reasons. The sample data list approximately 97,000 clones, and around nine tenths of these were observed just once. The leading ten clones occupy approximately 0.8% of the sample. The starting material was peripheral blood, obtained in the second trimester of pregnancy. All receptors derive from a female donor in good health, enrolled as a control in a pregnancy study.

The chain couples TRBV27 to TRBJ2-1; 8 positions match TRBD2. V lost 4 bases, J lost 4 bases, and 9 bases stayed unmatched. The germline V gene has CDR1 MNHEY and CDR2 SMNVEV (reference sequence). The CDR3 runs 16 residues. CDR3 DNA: TGTGCCAGCAGTTGGTCAGCTAGCGGGCATTACAATGAGCAGTTCTTC. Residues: CASSWSASGHYNEQFF.

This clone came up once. This CDR3 is CASSFPTGGTDTQYF. CDR3 DNA: TGTGCCAGCAGCTTCCCAACAGGTGGCACAGATACGCAGTATTTT. The J gene is TRBJ2-3, the V gene TRBV7-2; D possibly corresponds to TRBD1 (5 bases). V dropped 3 bases and J dropped 1 base, with 11 bases sitting between them. Germline lookup yields CDR1 SGHTA and CDR2 FQGNSA. CDR3 size: 15 residues. The whole variable domain, remainder taken from reference TRBV7-2 and TRBJ2-3, is GAGVSQSPSNKVTEKGKDVELRCDPISGHTALYWYRQSLGQGLEFLIYFQGNSAPDKSGLPSDRFSAERTGGSVSTLTIQRTQQEDSAVYLCASSFPTGGTDTQYFGPGTRLTVL.

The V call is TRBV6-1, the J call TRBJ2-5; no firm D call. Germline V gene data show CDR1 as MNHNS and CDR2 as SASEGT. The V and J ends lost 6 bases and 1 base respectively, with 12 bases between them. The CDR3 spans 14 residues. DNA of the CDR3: TGTGCCAGCAGCTCCTCGGTTTCCCAAGAGACCCAGTACTTC. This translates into CASSSSVSQETQYF.

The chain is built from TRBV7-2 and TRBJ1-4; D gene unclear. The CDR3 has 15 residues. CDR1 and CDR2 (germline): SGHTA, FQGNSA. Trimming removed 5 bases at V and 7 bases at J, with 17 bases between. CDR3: CASSRGAGESEKLFF. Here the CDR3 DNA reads TGTGCCAGCAGCCGCGGTGCTGGAGAGAGTGAAAAACTGTTTTTT. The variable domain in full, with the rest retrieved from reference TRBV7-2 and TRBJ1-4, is GAGVSQSPSNKVTEKGKDVELRCDPISGHTALYWYRQSLGQGLEFLIYFQGNSAPDKSGLPSDRFSAERTGGSVSTLTIQRTQQEDSAVYLCASSRGAGESEKLFFGSGTQLSVL.

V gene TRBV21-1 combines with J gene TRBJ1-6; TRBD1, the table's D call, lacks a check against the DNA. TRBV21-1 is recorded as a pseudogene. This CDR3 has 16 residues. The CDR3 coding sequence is TGTGCCAGCAGCTTGGACAGAAGCTCCTATAATTCACCCCTCCACTTT. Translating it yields CASSLDRSSYNSPLHF.

The CDR3 reads CAWSQGTYNEQFF. In DNA form, the CDR3 reads TGTGCCTGGAGTCAGGGGACCTACAATGAGCAGTTCTTC. V usage is TRBV30 and J usage is TRBJ2-1, with D possibly TRBD1 on 6 matching bases. The V gene lost 2 bases and the J gene lost 2 bases, with 7 bases spanning the gap. Per the germline V gene, CDR1 is GTSNPN and CDR2 is SVGIG (reference sequence). This CDR3 region has 13 residues.

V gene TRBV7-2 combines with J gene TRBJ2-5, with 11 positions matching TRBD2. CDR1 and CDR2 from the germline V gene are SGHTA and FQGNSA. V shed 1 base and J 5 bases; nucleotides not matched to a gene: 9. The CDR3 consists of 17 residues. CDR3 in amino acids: CASSLVGLAGGGETQYF. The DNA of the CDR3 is TGTGCCAGCAGCTTAGTCGGGCTAGCGGGGGGCGGGGAGACCCAGTACTTC.

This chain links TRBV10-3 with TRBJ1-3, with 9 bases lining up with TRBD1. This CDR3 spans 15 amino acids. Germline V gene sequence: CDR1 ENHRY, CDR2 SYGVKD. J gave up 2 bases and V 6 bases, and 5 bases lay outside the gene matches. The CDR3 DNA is TGTGCCATCAGCCCTACAGGGGGCCCTGGAAACACCATATATTTT. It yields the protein CAISPTGGPGNTIYF.

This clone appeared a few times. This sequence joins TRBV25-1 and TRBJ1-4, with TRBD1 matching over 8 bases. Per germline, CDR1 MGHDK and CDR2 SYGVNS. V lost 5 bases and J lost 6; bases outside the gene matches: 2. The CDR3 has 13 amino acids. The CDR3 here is CASSQDRDEKLFF. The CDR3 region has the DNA TGTGCCAGCAGTCAGGACAGGGATGAAAAACTGTTTTTT.

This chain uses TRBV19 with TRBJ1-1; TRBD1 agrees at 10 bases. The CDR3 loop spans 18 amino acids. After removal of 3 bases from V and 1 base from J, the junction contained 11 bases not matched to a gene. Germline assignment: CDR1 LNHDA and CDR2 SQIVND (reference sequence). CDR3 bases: TGTGCCAGTAGTATGGGGAGTGGGACAGGGGTCCCGAACACTGAAGCTTTCTTT. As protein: CASSMGSGTGVPNTEAFF. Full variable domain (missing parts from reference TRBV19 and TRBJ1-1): DGGITQSPKYLFRKEGQNVTLSCEQNLNHDAMYWYRQDPGQGLRLIYYSQIVNDFQKGDIAEGYSVSREKKESFPLTVTSAQKNPTAFYLCASSMGSGTGVPNTEAFFGQGTRLTVV.

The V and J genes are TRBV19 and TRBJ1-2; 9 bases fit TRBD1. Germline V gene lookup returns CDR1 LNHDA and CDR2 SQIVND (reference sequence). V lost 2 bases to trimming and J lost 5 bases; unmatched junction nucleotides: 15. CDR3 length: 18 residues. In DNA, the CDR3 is TGTGCCAGTAGTATAACTCCCGGCCAGGGGACAGGGTCGTATGGCTACACCTTC. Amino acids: CASSITPGQGTGSYGYTF. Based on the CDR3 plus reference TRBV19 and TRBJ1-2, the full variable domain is DGGITQSPKYLFRKEGQNVTLSCEQNLNHDAMYWYRQDPGQGLRLIYYSQIVNDFQKGDIAEGYSVSREKKESFPLTVTSAQKNPTAFYLCASSITPGQGTGSYGYTFGSGTRLTVV.

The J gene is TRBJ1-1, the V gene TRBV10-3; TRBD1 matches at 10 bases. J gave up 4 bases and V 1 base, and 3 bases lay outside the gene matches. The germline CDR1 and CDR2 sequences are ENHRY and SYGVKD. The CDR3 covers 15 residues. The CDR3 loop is CAISEWDRGGTEAFF. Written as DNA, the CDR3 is TGTGCCATCAGTGAGTGGGACAGGGGCGGCACTGAAGCTTTCTTT.

CDR3 bases: TGTGCCAGCAGCTCCGGGACTAGCGGGAGTCCCTCCTACGAGCAGTACTTC. Protein product: CASSSGTSGSPSYEQYF. J is TRBJ2-7 and V is TRBV7-9; 14 bases agree with TRBD2. V shed 4 bases, J shed 0 bases, and the junction held 5 bases outside the gene matches. CDR1 and CDR2 from the germline V gene are SEHNR and FQNEAQ (reference sequence). This CDR3 has 17 amino acids.

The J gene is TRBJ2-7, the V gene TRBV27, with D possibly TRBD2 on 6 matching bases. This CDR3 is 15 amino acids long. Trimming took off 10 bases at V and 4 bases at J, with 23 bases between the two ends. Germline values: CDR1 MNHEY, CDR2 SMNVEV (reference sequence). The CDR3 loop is CATRPGDSPFYEQYF. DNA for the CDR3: TGTGCCACACGGCCGGGGGACTCCCCCTTTTACGAGCAGTACTTC.

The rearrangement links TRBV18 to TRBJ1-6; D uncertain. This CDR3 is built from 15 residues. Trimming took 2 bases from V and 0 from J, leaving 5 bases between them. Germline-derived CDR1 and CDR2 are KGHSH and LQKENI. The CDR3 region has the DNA TGTGCCAGCTCACCAGCGAGCTCCTATAATTCACCCCTCCACTTT. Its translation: CASSPASSYNSPLHF.

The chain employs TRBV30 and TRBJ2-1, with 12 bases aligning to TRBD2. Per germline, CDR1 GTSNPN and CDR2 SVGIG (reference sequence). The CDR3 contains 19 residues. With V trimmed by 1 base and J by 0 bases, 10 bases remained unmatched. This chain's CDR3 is CAWSGARLAGVSSYNEQFF. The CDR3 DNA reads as TGTGCCTGGAGTGGAGCCCGACTAGCGGGGGTGAGCTCCTACAATGAGCAGTTCTTC.

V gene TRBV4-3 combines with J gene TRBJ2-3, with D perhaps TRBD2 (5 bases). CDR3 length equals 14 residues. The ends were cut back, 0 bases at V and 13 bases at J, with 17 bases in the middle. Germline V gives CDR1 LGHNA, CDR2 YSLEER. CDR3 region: CASSQDGLSSAKYF. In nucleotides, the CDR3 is TGCGCCAGCAGCCAAGATGGGTTGAGTAGCGCGAAGTATTTT.

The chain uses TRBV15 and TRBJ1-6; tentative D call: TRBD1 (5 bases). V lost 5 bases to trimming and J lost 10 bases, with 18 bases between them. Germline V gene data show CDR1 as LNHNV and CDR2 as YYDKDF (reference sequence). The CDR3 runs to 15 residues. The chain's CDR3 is CATSRGIQGGSPLHF. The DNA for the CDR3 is TGTGCCACCAGCCGAGGAATCCAGGGAGGATCACCCCTCCACTTT.

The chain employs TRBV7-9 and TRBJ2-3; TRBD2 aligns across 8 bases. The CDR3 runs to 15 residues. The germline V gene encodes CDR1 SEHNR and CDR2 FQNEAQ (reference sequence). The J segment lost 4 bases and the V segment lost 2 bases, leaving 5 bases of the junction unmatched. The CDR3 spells CASSLTGGPADTQYF. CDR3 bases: TGTGCCAGCAGCTTAACGGGAGGGCCGGCAGATACGCAGTATTTT.

CDR3 sequence: CASSEPRANTF. CDR3 bases: TGTGCCAGCAGTGAGCCACGAGCAAACACCTTC. J is TRBJ1-2 and V is TRBV2; D is undetermined. Trimming took off 3 bases at V and 12 bases at J, with 11 bases between the two ends. Germline V gene lookup returns CDR1 SNHLY and CDR2 FYNNEI. The CDR3 is made up of 11 amino acids. The full variable domain, with the rest looked up from reference TRBV2 and TRBJ1-2, is EPEVTQTPSHQVTQMGQEVILRCVPISNHLYFYWYRQILGQKVEFLVSFYNNEISEKSEIFDDQFSVERPDGSNFTLKIRSTKLEDSAMYFCASSEPRANTFGSGTRLTVV.

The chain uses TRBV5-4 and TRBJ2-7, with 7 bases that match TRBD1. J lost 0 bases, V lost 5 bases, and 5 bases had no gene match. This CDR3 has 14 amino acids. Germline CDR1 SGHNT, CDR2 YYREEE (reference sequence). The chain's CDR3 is CASSSDRSSYEQYF. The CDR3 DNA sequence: TGTGCCAGCAGTTCGGACAGGAGCTCCTACGAGCAGTACTTC.

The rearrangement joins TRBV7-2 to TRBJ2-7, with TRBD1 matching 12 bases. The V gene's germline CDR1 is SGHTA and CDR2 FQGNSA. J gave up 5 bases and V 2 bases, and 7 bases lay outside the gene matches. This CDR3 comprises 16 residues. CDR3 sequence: CASSLRGTGGGNEQYF. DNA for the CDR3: TGTGCCAGCAGCTTAAGGGGGACAGGGGGCGGGAACGAGCAGTACTTC.

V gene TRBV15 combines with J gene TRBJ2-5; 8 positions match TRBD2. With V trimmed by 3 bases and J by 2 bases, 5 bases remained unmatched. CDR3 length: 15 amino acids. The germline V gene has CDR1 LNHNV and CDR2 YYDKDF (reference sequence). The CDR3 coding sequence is TGTGCCACCAGCAGCCAACTAGCGGAGCAAGAGACCCAGTACTTC. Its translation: CATSSQLAEQETQYF. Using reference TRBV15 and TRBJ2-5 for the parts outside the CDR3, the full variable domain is DAMVIQNPRYQVTQFGKPVTLSCSQTLNHNVMYWYQQKSSQAPKLLFHYYDKDFNNEADTPDNFQSRRPNTSFCFLDIRSPGLGDTAMYLCATSSQLAEQETQYFGPGTRLLVL.

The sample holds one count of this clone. The CDR3 DNA reads TGTGCCAGCAGCTTAGTGCGGCAGATGGTGGGCTACACCTTC. Its translation: CASSLVRQMVGYTF. This chain links TRBV7-9 with TRBJ1-2, with unresolved D. V dropped 1 base and J dropped 8 bases, with 14 bases sitting between them. The CDR3 is 14 residues long. Germline loops: CDR1 SEHNR, CDR2 FQNEAQ (reference sequence).

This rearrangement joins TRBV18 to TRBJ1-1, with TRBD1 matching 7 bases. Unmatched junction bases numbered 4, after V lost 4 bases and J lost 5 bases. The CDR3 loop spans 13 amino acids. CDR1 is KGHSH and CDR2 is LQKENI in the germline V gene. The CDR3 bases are TGTGCCAGCTCACAGGGACAGATAACTGAAGCTTTCTTT. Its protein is CASSQGQITEAFF.

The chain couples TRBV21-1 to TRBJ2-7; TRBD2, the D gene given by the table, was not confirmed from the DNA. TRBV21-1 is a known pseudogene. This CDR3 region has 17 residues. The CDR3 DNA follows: TGTGCCAGCAGCAAGGGACTAGCGGGAGCACAAACCTACGAGCAGTACTTC. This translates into CASSKGLAGAQTYEQYF.

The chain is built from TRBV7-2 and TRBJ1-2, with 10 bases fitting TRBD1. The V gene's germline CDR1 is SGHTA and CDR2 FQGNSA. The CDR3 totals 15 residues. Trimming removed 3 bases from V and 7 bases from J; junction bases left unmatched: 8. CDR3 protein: CASSFQLGQGLGYTF. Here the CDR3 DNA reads TGTGCCAGCAGCTTTCAGTTGGGACAGGGGCTTGGCTACACCTTC.

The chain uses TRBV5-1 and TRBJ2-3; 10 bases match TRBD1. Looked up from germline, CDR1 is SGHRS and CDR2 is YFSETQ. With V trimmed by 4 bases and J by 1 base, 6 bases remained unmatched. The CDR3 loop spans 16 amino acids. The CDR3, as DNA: TGCGCCAGCAGCGCCGACAGGGGGCAGGGCACAGATACGCAGTATTTT. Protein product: CASSADRGQGTDTQYF.

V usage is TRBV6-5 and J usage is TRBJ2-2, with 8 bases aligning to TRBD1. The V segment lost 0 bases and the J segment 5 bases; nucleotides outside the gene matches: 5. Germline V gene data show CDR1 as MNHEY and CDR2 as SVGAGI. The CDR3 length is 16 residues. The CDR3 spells CASSYSTGVLTGELFF. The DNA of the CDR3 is TGTGCCAGCAGTTACTCGACAGGGGTGCTAACCGGGGAGCTGTTTTTT.